This is a list of T cell receptor beta chains from one sample in a study of blood T cell repertoires in COVID-19. Measured with immunoSEQ multiplex PCR; TCRdb has only the in-frame clones, and not every one. Of fewer than 250,000 clones listed, roughly 80% are singletons. The sample taken for sequencing was PBMCs or T cells enriched from blood (not recorded which). The receptors here all came from a woman in her twenties or thirties who had recovered from COVID-19. Each CDR3 is given with its conserved first and last residue.

J | V | CDR3
TRBJ2-1 | TRBV29-1 | CSVEQGNNEQFF
TRBJ1-5 | TRBV29-1 | CSVGRDRGDQPQHF
TRBJ2-3 | TRBV9 | CASSVDPSGLTTDTQYF
TRBJ2-3 | TRBV11-2 | CASTRQQAGSDTQYF
TRBJ2-5 | TRBV10-3 | CAISTSGGRETQYF
TRBJ1-5 | TRBV30 | CAWNDRGGQPQHF
TRBJ1-2 | TRBV11-2 | CASSLDPTVTYGYTF
TRBJ1-3 | TRBV28 | CASSSPGSSGNTIYF
TRBJ2-1 | TRBV19 | CASSIPGQGRNEQFF
TRBJ2-2 | TRBV29-1 | CSARDSTTGELFF
TRBJ2-1 | TRBV9 | CASSPPPGQVSYNEQFF
TRBJ1-6 | TRBV20-1 | CSASPGQGSNSPLHF
TRBJ2-5 | TRBV5-1 | CASSWGTGGRETQYF
TRBJ2-1 | TRBV3-1/TRBV3-2 | CASSHSGLAGGEQFF
TRBJ1-2 | TRBV3-1/TRBV3-2 | CASRDQGFYGYTF
TRBJ2-1 | TRBV3-1/TRBV3-2 | CASSQSLAGAYNEQFF
TRBJ1-1 | TRBV28 | CASSLFAAGATEAFF
TRBJ2-7 | TRBV6-5 | CASRAASYEQYF
TRBJ2-1 | TRBV15 | CATHTLHDNEQFF
TRBJ2-1 | TRBV7-7 | CASSSDRVGNEQFF
TRBJ2-6 | TRBV5-4 | CASSPSGPYSGANVLTF
TRBJ1-2 | TRBV18 | CASSPNRDAYGYTF
TRBJ1-3 | TRBV5-1 | CASSLAGFSGNTIYF
TRBJ1-4 | TRBV7-9 | CASSFPITRGSPTNEKLFF
TRBJ2-3 | TRBV27 | CASNLGGTDTQYF
TRBJ2-1 | TRBV7-3 | CASSQARISGSSYNEQFF
TRBJ2-1 | TRBV27 | CASTLYGSGGSYNEQFF
TRBJ2-7 | TRBV7-9 | CASSLSGTGSHEQYF
TRBJ2-1 | TRBV4-1 | CASSQVVSNEQFF
TRBJ1-5 | TRBV27 | CASSFPREFREVGNQPQHF
TRBJ1-6 | TRBV7-2 | CASRRDTGDHSSYNSPLHF
TRBJ1-1 | TRBV6-5 | CASSSGPGMNTEAFF
TRBJ1-5 | TRBV3-1/TRBV3-2 | CASSQDGGSNQPQHF
TRBJ1-1 | TRBV4-2 | CASSQRGNRAFF
TRBJ2-7 | TRBV29-1 | CSGFRTGEQYF
TRBJ2-1 | TRBV30 | CAWSGLAGYNEQFF
TRBJ2-5 | TRBV11-3 | CASSRTGKETQYF
TRBJ1-3 | TRBV2 | CASRTGMTVGGNTIYF
TRBJ2-2 | TRBV19 | CASSKSPGQRTINTGELFF
TRBJ1-2 | TRBV14 | CASSNRDLYGYTF
TRBJ1-1 | TRBV2 | CAGDRGHTEAFF
TRBJ1-2 | TRBV14 | CASSQEGRDTLGGYTF
TRBJ1-1 | TRBV15 | CATSRTSGGPDTEAFF
TRBJ1-6 | TRBV5-1 | CASSLDSDSPLHF
TRBJ1-1 | TRBV19 | CASSSLTGLQNTEAFF
TRBJ2-3 | TRBV3-1/TRBV3-2 | CASSQRATARRSTDTQYF
TRBJ2-5 | TRBV6-5 | CASSYSLPYQETQYF
TRBJ1-2 | TRBV5-4 | CASSPEQGRRYGYTF
TRBJ1-2 | TRBV2 | CASSVQGANYGYTF
TRBJ1-5 | TRBV6-1 | CASSETGWGNQPQHF
TRBJ2-7 | TRBV28 | CATTPMAPMAQGRQTTWEQYF
TRBJ1-4 | TRBV27 | CASRQGISEKLFF
TRBJ2-1 | TRBV7-3 | CASSADRASYNEQFF
TRBJ2-7 | TRBV7-3 | CASSLNTYEQYF
TRBJ2-1 | TRBV6-6 | CASSRRGGPSGNEQFF
TRBJ1-3 | TRBV5-1 | CASSSTGTGGNTIYF